Listed here are 5 T cell receptor beta chains from one sample, sequenced in a study of blood T cell repertoires in COVID-19 (dated by TCRdb to about 2020). The protocol used for the library was the immunoSEQ multiplex PCR assay. Here the immuneACCESS table is served through TCRdb, limited to in-frame sequences with V and J called. Missing clones are a known gap in these copies; in checked studies unresolved V genes cover under half, and the rest lacks a known reason. This sample gives more than 50,000 clones in total; nearly 90% of them show up just once. The top ten constitute 4% to 6% of the sample. Sequences were obtained from peripheral blood. These receptors were taken from a man aged 60 to 69 with active COVID-19.

To note about this clone: It is unclear where the CDR3 begins or ends on the DNA, so no DNA is shown, and the CDR3 is as TCRdb lists it. The gene calls are TRBV18 and TRBJ2-5; TRBD2, the table's D call, lacks a check against the DNA. The length of the CDR3 is 22 amino acids, counting both ends. CDR1 and CDR2 (germline): KGHSH, LQKENI. Here the CDR3 reads CASSHPRGFQRPSTSDLETQYF.

The rearrangement uses TRBV24-1 and TRBJ2-3, with 10 bases that match TRBD2. Germline V gene lookup returns CDR1 KGHDR and CDR2 SFDVKD. The CDR3 is made up of 16 amino acids. The V segment lost 4 bases and the J segment 1 base; nucleotides outside the gene matches: 4. The DNA for the CDR3 is TGTGCCACCAGTGAATGGGGGACTAGCGGCACAGATACGCAGTATTTT. This sequence encodes CATSEWGTSGTDTQYF.

This sequence joins TRBV9 and TRBJ2-3; 8 nucleotides align to TRBD2. The CDR3 totals 15 residues. Germline V gene sequence: CDR1 SGDLS, CDR2 YYNGEE. The junction had 4 bases not matched to a gene; V was cut back by 0 bases and J by 4 bases. CDR3 DNA sequence: TGTGCCAGCAGCGTAGGAGGGGGACTAGCAGATACGCAGTATTTT. Amino acid sequence: CASSVGGGLADTQYF. The full variable domain, with the rest looked up from reference TRBV9 and TRBJ2-3, is DSGVTQTPKHLITATGQRVTLRCSPRSGDLSVYWYQQSLDQGLQFLIQYYNGEERAKGNILERFSAQQFPDLHSELNLSSLELGDSALYFCASSVGGGLADTQYFGPGTRLTVL.

The CDR3 here is CASSQGQGTYEQYF. The CDR3 region has the DNA TGTGCCAGCAGCCAGGGACAGGGGACCTACGAGCAGTACTTC. This sequence joins TRBV4-2 and TRBJ2-7; TRBD1 matches at 10 bases. The V gene end was trimmed by 3 bases and the J gene end by 2 bases; junction bases not matched to a gene: 1. Looked up from germline, CDR1 is LGHNA and CDR2 is YNFKEQ. The CDR3 spans 14 residues.

The J gene is TRBJ2-1, the V gene TRBV7-9; 11 bases are a match to TRBD2. The CDR3 totals 17 residues. V dropped 3 bases and J dropped 3; count of bases not matched to a gene: 7. The germline V gene has CDR1 SEHNR and CDR2 FQNEAQ (reference sequence). The CDR3 loop is CASSFDPSGGFYNEQFF. The CDR3 DNA sequence: TGTGCCAGCAGCTTTGACCCTAGCGGGGGGTTCTACAATGAGCAGTTCTTC.